A single sample is the source of the 6 T cell receptor beta chains below, sequenced in a study of blood T cell repertoires in COVID-19. The data were produced by immunoSEQ multiplex PCR, yet TCRdb's version contains in-frame clones alone and is incomplete. The data hold 150,000 to 200,000 clones, with under 90% observed a single time. Sequenced sample: peripheral blood. All receptors derive from a man aged 60 to 75 with acute or convalescent COVID-19.

This clone was seen ten or more times. The chain links TRBV6-2 or TRBV6-3 to TRBJ2-6; D call uncertain. This CDR3 comprises 15 residues. Germline-derived CDR1 and CDR2 are MNHEY and SVGEGT. Trimming took 0 bases from V and 0 from J, leaving 3 bases between them. In DNA form, the CDR3 reads TGTGCCAGCAGTTACTCGAGCTCTGGGGCCAACGTCCTGACTTTC. Protein product: CASSYSSSGANVLTF.

The V gene is TRBV11-2, the J gene TRBJ2-7; no reliable D call. Germline V gene sequence: CDR1 SGHAT, CDR2 FQNNGV. With 3 bases removed from V and 12 bases from J, the gap between germline ends came to 18 bases. The CDR3 has 13 residues. The CDR3 here is CASSFNEEDSRYF. In nucleotides, the CDR3 is TGTGCCAGCAGCTTTAACGAAGAGGATAGCCGGTACTTC.

The chain links TRBV6-2 or TRBV6-3 to TRBJ2-2; 10 bases line up with TRBD2. Germline V gene data show CDR1 as MNHEY and CDR2 as SVGEGT. The CDR3 is 17 amino acids. Losses at the gene ends were 0 bases for V and 8 bases for J; bases not matched to a gene: 9. The CDR3 here is CASSYSTEREGRGELFF. CDR3 DNA sequence: TGTGCCAGCAGTTACTCGACTGAGCGGGAGGGCCGAGGGGAGCTGTTTTTT.

The J gene is TRBJ2-5, the V gene TRBV12-5, with 7 bases fitting TRBD1. The germline gives CDR1 LGHNT, CDR2 FRNRAP. CDR3 length equals 14 residues. V shed 7 bases, J shed 3 bases, and the junction held 8 bases outside the gene matches. CDR3 in amino acids: CASAHTGVEETQYF. CDR3 in DNA: TGTGCTAGTGCCCACACAGGGGTCGAAGAGACCCAGTACTTC.

This sequence joins TRBV5-1 and TRBJ1-5; D is ambiguous. V lost 0 bases and J lost 5, with 9 bases in between. In germline, CDR1 is SGHRS, CDR2 YFSETQ. This CDR3 has 14 residues. CDR3 bases: TGCGCCAGCAGCTTGGGTATCGGGGATCAGCCCCAGCATTTT. Translated, it gives CASSLGIGDQPQHF.

The chain recombines TRBV6-1 with TRBJ2-7; no definite D call. Trimming removed 3 bases at V and 4 bases at J, with 4 bases between. CDR3 length: 11 amino acids. The V gene's germline CDR1 is MNHNS and CDR2 SASEGT. CDR3 nucleotides: TGTGCCAGCAGTGAGCAGTACGAGCAGTACTTC. This codes for CASSEQYEQYF.